This is a list of T cell receptor beta chains from one sample in a study of CD8 T cells in ankylosing spondylitis. One entry per CDR3 protein, called by TCRdb with MiXCR from the 5' RACE reads. The repertoire has fewer than 250,000 distinct CDR3 sequences, approximately 10% of them found once; the top ten carry 2% to 3%. Material for sequencing was blood, either unsorted or a sorted T cell fraction (not recorded which). The receptors were sampled from a male donor with ankylosing spondylitis or in good health (not recorded which). Both conserved end residues are part of each CDR3. Clone size, where shown, is once, few, many, or a class for clones that have expanded.

V gene	clone size	J gene	CDR3 protein
TRBV12-3/TRBV12-4	many	TRBJ1-1	CASSFWGTEAFF
TRBV15	many	TRBJ1-1	CATSRVPPVAFF
TRBV20-1	-	TRBJ2-5	CSASRGGSETQYF
TRBV5-1	many	TRBJ1-1	CASSLSAALLQGARGEAFF
TRBV6-1	many	TRBJ2-5	CASSRTLQETQYF
TRBV20-1	many	TRBJ1-4	CSASEEKLFF
TRBV5-1	many	TRBJ2-2	CASSLAPAGNGGELFF
TRBV11-2	many	TRBJ1-3	CASSLVGGISGNTIYF
TRBV21-1	many	TRBJ1-1	CASSKVVPNTEAFF
TRBV20-1	many	TRBJ2-1	CSPVATGEQFF
TRBV25-1	many	TRBJ1-4	CASSEDPVDEKLFF
TRBV10-3	many	TRBJ2-5	CAIRAGMEETQYF
TRBV12-3/TRBV12-4	-	TRBJ2-1	CATAHRQGATGNEQFF
TRBV3-1	many	TRBJ1-6	CASSPAPGQGNSPLHF
TRBV11-3	-	TRBJ2-3	CASSFSRDFVTDSQYF
TRBV20-1	many	TRBJ2-5	CSAKGWETQYF
TRBV3-1	many	TRBJ2-2	CASSSGHNTGELFF
TRBV2	many	TRBJ1-5	CASSEASGAGQPQHF
TRBV4-2	-	TRBJ2-7	CAISPGSTYEQYF
TRBV6-2/TRBV6-3	many	TRBJ2-3	CASSPLAGEIDTQYF
TRBV7-2	few	TRBJ2-3	CASSLVGTSRGWHTQYF
TRBV10-3	-	TRBJ2-5	CAISGTGPETQYF
TRBV6-5	many	TRBJ2-5	CASSYSGQEAKTQYF
TRBV4-2	-	TRBJ1-6	CASSLPRGSTYNSPLHF
TRBV5-1	many	TRBJ1-5	CASSLFPGQPQHF
TRBV3-1	many	TRBJ1-2	CASSLGRQGINPGYTF
TRBV20-1	many	TRBJ1-2	CSAADSSNYGYTF
TRBV20-1	many	TRBJ2-7	CSARPGGPEQYF
TRBV5-6	many	TRBJ1-1	CASSSGGGQPTEAFF
TRBV25-1	many	TRBJ1-3	CASSDSSSGNTIYF
TRBV3-1	many	TRBJ2-6	CASSQGQEEAGANVLTF
TRBV11-1	few	TRBJ2-1	CASSFGASGQSSYNEQFF
TRBV7-4	many	TRBJ1-5	CASSWLFPGRNQPQHF
TRBV12-3/TRBV12-4	many	TRBJ2-7	CASSLNGGRYEQYF
TRBV5-1	many	TRBJ2-1	CASSLVASGSYNEQFF
TRBV25-1	many	TRBJ1-2	CASSPPTGSNYGYTF
TRBV7-2	many	TRBJ2-1	CASSSGAGHNEQFF
TRBV21-1	many	TRBJ2-7	CASSKNPSSAHYEQYF
TRBV3-1	many	TRBJ1-4	CASSLGGSGEKLFF
TRBV11-1	-	TRBJ2-1	CASSGAGFSVGSRNEQFF
TRBV29-1	many	TRBJ2-7	CSVETTPSYEQYF
TRBV10-1	-	TRBJ2-3	CASSAEGGWSTDTQYF
TRBV20-1	many	TRBJ1-1	CSAKGQGVDTEAFF
TRBV13	many	TRBJ2-7	CASSPLSSYEQYF
TRBV10-3	-	TRBJ1-1	CAIKVTGVETEAFF
TRBV7-2	-	TRBJ2-7	CASSLTGQGDYEQYF
TRBV3-1	many	TRBJ2-3	CASSSNRVRTDTQYF
TRBV4-2	many	TRBJ1-1	CASSQDGGQSYCLF
TRBV20-1	many	TRBJ2-7	CSAAKGRGASSYEQYF
TRBV3-1	many	TRBJ2-7	CASSQMAEQYF
TRBV3-1	many	TRBJ2-5	CASSRGTSGAQYF
TRBV6-1	many	TRBJ2-3	CASSPRGGTSTDTQYF
TRBV5-1	many	TRBJ1-5	CASSLESGVNQPQHF